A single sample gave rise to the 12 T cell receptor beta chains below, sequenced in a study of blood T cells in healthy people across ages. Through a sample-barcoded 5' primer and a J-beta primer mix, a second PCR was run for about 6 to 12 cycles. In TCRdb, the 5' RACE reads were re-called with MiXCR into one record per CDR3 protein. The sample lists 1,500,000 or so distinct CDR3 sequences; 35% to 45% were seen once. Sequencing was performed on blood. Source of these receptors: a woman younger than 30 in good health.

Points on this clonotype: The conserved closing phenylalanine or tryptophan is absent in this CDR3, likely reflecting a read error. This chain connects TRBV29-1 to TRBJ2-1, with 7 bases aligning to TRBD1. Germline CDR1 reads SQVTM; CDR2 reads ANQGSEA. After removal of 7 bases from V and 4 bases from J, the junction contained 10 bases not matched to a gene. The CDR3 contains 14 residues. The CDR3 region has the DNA TGCAGCGCTGATCCGGGACAGAGGTACAATGAGCAGTTCTCC. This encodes CSADPGQRYNEQFS.

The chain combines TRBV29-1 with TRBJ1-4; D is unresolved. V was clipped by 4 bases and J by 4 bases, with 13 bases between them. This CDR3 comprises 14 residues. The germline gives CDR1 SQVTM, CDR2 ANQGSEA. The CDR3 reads CSVVEDTSNEKLFF. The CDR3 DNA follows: TGCAGCGTTGTGGAAGATACAAGTAATGAAAAACTGTTTTTT.

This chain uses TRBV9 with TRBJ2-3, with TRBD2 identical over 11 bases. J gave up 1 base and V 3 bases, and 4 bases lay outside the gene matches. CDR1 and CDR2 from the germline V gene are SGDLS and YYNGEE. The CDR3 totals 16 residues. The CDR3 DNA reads TGTGCCAGCAGCGCCCTTAGCGGGGGGGGCACAGATACGCAGTATTTT. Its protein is CASSALSGGGTDTQYF.

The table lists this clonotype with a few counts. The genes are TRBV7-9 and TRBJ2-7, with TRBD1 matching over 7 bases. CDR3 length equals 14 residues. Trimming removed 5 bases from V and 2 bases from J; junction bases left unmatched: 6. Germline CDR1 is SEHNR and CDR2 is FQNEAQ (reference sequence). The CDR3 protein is CASSPGTAAYEQYF. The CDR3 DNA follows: TGTGCCAGCAGCCCAGGGACAGCAGCCTACGAGCAGTACTTC.

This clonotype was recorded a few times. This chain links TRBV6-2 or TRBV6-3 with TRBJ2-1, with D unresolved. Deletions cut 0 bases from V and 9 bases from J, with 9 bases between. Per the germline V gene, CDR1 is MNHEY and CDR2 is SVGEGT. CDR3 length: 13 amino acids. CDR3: CASSYSAISEQFF. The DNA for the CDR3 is TGTGCCAGCAGTTACTCGGCGATAAGTGAGCAGTTCTTC.

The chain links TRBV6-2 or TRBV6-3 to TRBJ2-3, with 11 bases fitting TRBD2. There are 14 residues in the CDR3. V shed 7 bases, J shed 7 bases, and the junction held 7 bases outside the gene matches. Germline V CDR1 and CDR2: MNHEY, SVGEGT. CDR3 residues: CASILAGALNTQYF. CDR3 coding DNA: TGTGCCAGCATACTAGCGGGAGCCTTAAATACGCAGTATTTT.

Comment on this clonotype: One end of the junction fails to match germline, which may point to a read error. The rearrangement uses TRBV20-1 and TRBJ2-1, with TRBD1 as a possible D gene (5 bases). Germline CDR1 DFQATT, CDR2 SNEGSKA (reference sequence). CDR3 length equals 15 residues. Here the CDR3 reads CSARVRGRSYNGQFF. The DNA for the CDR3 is TGCAGTGCTAGAGTAAGGGGAAGGTCCTACAATGGGCAGTTCTTC.

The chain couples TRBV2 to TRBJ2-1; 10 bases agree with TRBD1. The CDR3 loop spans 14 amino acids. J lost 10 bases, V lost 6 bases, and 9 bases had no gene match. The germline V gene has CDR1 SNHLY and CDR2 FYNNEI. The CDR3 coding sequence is TGTGCCAGCAGGGGACAGGGGATCTCCTACGAGCAGTTCTTC. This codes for CASRGQGISYEQFF.

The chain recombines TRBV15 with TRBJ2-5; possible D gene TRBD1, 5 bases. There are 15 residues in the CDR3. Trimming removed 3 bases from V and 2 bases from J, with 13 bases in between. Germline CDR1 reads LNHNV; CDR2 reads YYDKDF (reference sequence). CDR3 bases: TGTGCCACCAGCAGGGGCAGGGATTTTCAAGAGACCCAGTACTTC. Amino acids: CATSRGRDFQETQYF.

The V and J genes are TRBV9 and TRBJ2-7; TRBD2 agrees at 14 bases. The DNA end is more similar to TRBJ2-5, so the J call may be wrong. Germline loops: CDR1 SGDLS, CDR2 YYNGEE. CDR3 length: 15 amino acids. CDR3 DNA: TGTGCCAGCAGCGGGACTAGCGGGGGGTATGAGACCCAGTACTTC. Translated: CASSGTSGGYETQYF.

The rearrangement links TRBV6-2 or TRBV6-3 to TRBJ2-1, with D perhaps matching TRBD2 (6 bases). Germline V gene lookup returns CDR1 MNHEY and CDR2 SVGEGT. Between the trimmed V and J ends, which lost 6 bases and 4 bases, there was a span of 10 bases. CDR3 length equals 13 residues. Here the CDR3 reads CASRGGNYNEQFF. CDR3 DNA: TGTGCCAGCAGAGGCGGGAATTACAATGAGCAGTTCTTC.

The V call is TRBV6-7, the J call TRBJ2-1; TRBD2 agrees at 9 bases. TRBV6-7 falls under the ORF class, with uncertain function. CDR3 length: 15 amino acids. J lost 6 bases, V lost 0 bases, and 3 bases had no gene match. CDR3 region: CASSYSQREVNEQFF. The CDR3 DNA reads TGTGCCAGCAGTTACTCCCAGCGGGAGGTCAATGAGCAGTTCTTC.